Presented here are 11 T cell receptor beta chains from one specimen sequenced in a study of shared clonotypes between healthy human individuals. Sequencing was performed with immunoSEQ multiplex PCR; in TCRdb, only in-frame clones are kept and a portion is missing. The table has about 1.5 million clones, under 99% seen once. What was sequenced was naive CD4+ T cells sorted from blood. Regarding subset: CD45RA+ positively selected. The receptor source for this set is a man aged 25 to 45 in good health.

The chain joins TRBV6-5 to TRBJ2-7; D perhaps matches TRBD2 (5 bases). Deletions cut 7 bases from V and 6 bases from J, with 19 bases between. Germline V lookup: CDR1 MNHEY, CDR2 SVGAGI. CDR3 length equals 14 residues. The CDR3 region has the DNA TGTGCCAGCAACGGGGAGCCTAGCATTGGCGAGCAGTACTTC. It translates to CASNGEPSIGEQYF.

V is TRBV4-3 and J is TRBJ2-2; D might be TRBD1 (5 bases). The germline V gene has CDR1 LGHNA and CDR2 YSLEER. Between the trimmed V and J ends, which lost 1 base and 1 base, there was a span of 13 bases. The CDR3 covers 17 residues. CDR3 in DNA: TGCGCCAGCAGCCAAGGAGTATGGGGCGGGAACACCGGGGAGCTGTTTTTT. It translates to CASSQGVWGGNTGELFF.

The CDR3 DNA reads as TGCAGCGTTGGTATCAACCGCCATGGCTACACCTTC. Its protein is CSVGINRHGYTF. This rearrangement joins TRBV29-1 to TRBJ1-2; D unclear. V lost 4 bases to trimming and J lost 6 bases, with 12 bases between them. The CDR3 runs to 12 residues. Germline V gene lookup returns CDR1 SQVTM and CDR2 ANQGSEA.

With regard to this clone: Other nucleotide sequences in the sample specify the same CDR3. This chain connects TRBV5-4 to TRBJ2-7; 7 bases are shared with TRBD1. J gave up 2 bases and V 0 bases, and 2 bases lay outside the gene matches. This CDR3 is 14 amino acids long. Per germline, CDR1 SGHNT and CDR2 YYREEE (reference sequence). The CDR3 reads CASSLAGGAYEQYF. The CDR3 DNA reads TGTGCCAGCAGCTTGGCAGGGGGAGCCTACGAGCAGTACTTC.

The V call is TRBV19, the J call TRBJ2-1, with 11 bases lining up with TRBD2. Germline V gives CDR1 LNHDA, CDR2 SQIVND (reference sequence). Unmatched junction bases numbered 6, after V lost 2 bases and J lost 3 bases. This CDR3 spans 17 amino acids. DNA of the CDR3: TGTGCCAGTAGTATACCACTAGCGGGAGTGTACTACAATGAGCAGTTCTTC. This sequence encodes CASSIPLAGVYYNEQFF.

With respect to this clone: Other nucleotide sequences from this sample produce the same CDR3. This sequence joins TRBV5-1 and TRBJ1-1; no clear D. Germline values: CDR1 SGHRS, CDR2 YFSETQ. This CDR3 has 14 residues. V lost 1 base to trimming and J lost 3 bases, with 10 bases between them. CDR3 protein: CASSLWGGDTEAFF. The CDR3 DNA is TGCGCCAGCAGCTTGTGGGGTGGGGACACTGAAGCTTTCTTT.

The count of this clone is one. The rearrangement joins TRBV28 to TRBJ2-1; D call uncertain. Trimming stripped 6 bases from V and 7 bases from J, with 16 bases between. The germline V gene encodes CDR1 MDHEN and CDR2 SYDVKM. The CDR3 totals 14 residues. The CDR3 here is CASRWDPQKNEQFF. Here the CDR3 DNA reads TGTGCCAGCAGATGGGATCCCCAGAAGAATGAGCAGTTCTTC.

The chain links TRBV18 to TRBJ2-1; D uncertain. This CDR3 is built from 13 residues. Trimming stripped 1 base from V and 7 bases from J, with 8 bases between. In germline, CDR1 is KGHSH, CDR2 LQKENI. The CDR3 bases are TGTGCCAGCTCACCACTACAGAGGAATGAGCAGTTCTTC. This sequence encodes CASSPLQRNEQFF.

V is TRBV2 and J is TRBJ2-3; D gene unclear. The germline CDR1 and CDR2 sequences are SNHLY and FYNNEI. Trimming pared 5 bases from V and 1 base from J, leaving 13 bases between. The CDR3 is 15 residues long. DNA of the CDR3: TGTGCCAGCAGTCTAAGGACCGAGGGCACAGATACGCAGTATTTT. It is translated as CASSLRTEGTDTQYF. Looking up the rest from reference TRBV2 and TRBJ2-3 gives the full variable domain: EPEVTQTPSHQVTQMGQEVILRCVPISNHLYFYWYRQILGQKVEFLVSFYNNEISEKSEIFDDQFSVERPDGSNFTLKIRSTKLEDSAMYFCASSLRTEGTDTQYFGPGTRLTVL.

V usage is TRBV6-1 and J usage is TRBJ2-7; TRBD2 agrees at 10 bases. V lost 3 bases, J lost 4 bases, and 6 bases stayed unmatched. This CDR3 spans 15 amino acids. CDR1 and CDR2 from the germline V gene are MNHNS and SASEGT. CDR3 sequence reads: CASSEKASGSYEQYF. CDR3 sequence (DNA): TGTGCCAGCAGTGAGAAGGCTAGCGGGAGTTACGAGCAGTACTTC.

The chain has TRBV19 and TRBJ2-1, with 11 bases aligning to TRBD2. The J segment lost 9 bases and the V segment lost 5 bases, leaving 15 bases of the junction unmatched. Germline CDR1 and CDR2: LNHDA and SQIVND (reference sequence). This CDR3 has 17 residues. Written as DNA, the CDR3 is TGTGCCAGTAGTCCCTCGTTTGTTCTAGCGGGAGGTGGTGAGCAGTTCTTC. It translates to CASSPSFVLAGGGEQFF.